A selection of T cell receptor beta chains follows, all from one sample in a study of blood T cell repertoires in COVID-19. Using immunoSEQ multiplex PCR, the repertoire was profiled, and TCRdb retains in-frame clones only, with some absent. The repertoire consists of about 56,000 clones, with 89% occurring once and the leading ten covering roughly 43%. Sequencing was done on a sample of peripheral blood. These receptors originate from a woman aged 55-70 years with COVID-19, enrolled during active disease. Each CDR3 is given with its conserved first and last residue. The order of the fields is D gene, V gene, J gene, CDR3 DNA, CDR3 protein. The D gene is left open where the match is weak.

D: NA
V: TRBV20-1
J: TRBJ2-1
DNA: TGCAGTGCTAGTTTGGGGGAGGAATACAATGAGCAGTTCTTC
CDR3: CSASLGEEYNEQFF

D: TRBD2
V: TRBV11-3
J: TRBJ2-1
DNA: TGTGCCAGCAGCTTAGCAGCGGGGCTAGGGAATGAGCAGTTCTTC
CDR3: CASSLAAGLGNEQFF

D: TRBD2
V: TRBV5-8
J: TRBJ2-2
DNA: TGTGCCAGCAGAAGGGGACTAGCGGGAGGCGGGGAGCTGTTTTTT
CDR3: CASRRGLAGGGELFF

D: TRBD2
V: TRBV7-9
J: TRBJ2-4
DNA: TGTGCCAGCAGCTTCGGGGGGGTAGCCAAAAACATTCAGTACTTC
CDR3: CASSFGGVAKNIQYF

D: TRBD1
V: TRBV10-3
J: TRBJ2-2
DNA: TGTGCCATCAGTGAGTACGACAGGGGGGCGAACACCGGGGAGCTGTTTTTT
CDR3: CAISEYDRGANTGELFF

D: TRBD1
V: TRBV6-5
J: TRBJ1-2
DNA: TGTGCCAGCAGCCGGGACAGTACCTATGGCTACACCTTC
CDR3: CASSRDSTYGYTF

D: NA
V: TRBV6-6
J: TRBJ1-1
DNA: TGTGCCAGCACCCAGGGGTTTAACACTGAAGCTTTCTTT
CDR3: CASTQGFNTEAFF

D: TRBD1
V: TRBV28
J: TRBJ1-4
DNA: TGTGCCAGCAGTTTTGGGGCAGGGGGCATGGAACTGTTTTTT
CDR3: CASSFGAGGMELFF

D: TRBD1
V: TRBV3-1/TRBV3-2
J: TRBJ2-2
DNA: TGTGCCAGCAGCCCACCGGGACAGTCGACCGGGGAGCTGTTTTTT
CDR3: CASSPPGQSTGELFF

D: TRBD2
V: TRBV7-2
J: TRBJ2-7
DNA: TGTGCCAGCAGCTTAACGCTAGCGGGGGGGCTTTACGAGCAGTACTTC
CDR3: CASSLTLAGGLYEQYF

D: NA
V: TRBV6-1
J: TRBJ1-1
DNA: TGTGCCAGCAGTGAATGGCAGAACACTGAAGCTTTCTTT
CDR3: CASSEWQNTEAFF

D: TRBD1
V: TRBV6-5
J: TRBJ2-7
DNA: TGTGCCAGCAGTTACTCGACAGGGGGCTCTTACGAGCAGTACTTC
CDR3: CASSYSTGGSYEQYF

D: NA
V: TRBV5-1
J: TRBJ1-2
DNA: TGCGCCAGCAGCTTGCCCGGTACTGGCTACACCTTC
CDR3: CASSLPGTGYTF

D: NA
V: TRBV5-1
J: TRBJ2-5
DNA: TGCGCCAGCAGCCGGGACGGGGGAATGGAGACCCAGTACTTC
CDR3: CASSRDGGMETQYF

D: NA
V: TRBV6-2/TRBV6-3
J: TRBJ2-5
DNA: TGTGCCAGCAGTTACCCGCCGGCCCTGGAGGAGACCCAGTACTTC
CDR3: CASSYPPALEETQYF

D: TRBD1
V: TRBV9
J: TRBJ2-7
DNA: TGTGCCAGCAGCTACCGTCCGGACAGGGGATACGAGCAGTACTTC
CDR3: CASSYRPDRGYEQYF